The TCR beta chain described here comes from a study of identifying expanded T cells in peripheral blood. Points from the study as a whole: Variance in clone template counts between approximately two-week samples significantly increased with total template count across all healthy donors. Technical replicates showed around 1.2 changed clones; approximately 2 weeks roughly 18; four weeks 19.

There are a few counts of this clone. The target antigen is unknown. Some clones are missing from TCRdb's copy, which holds only in-frame ones; the method was immunoSEQ multiplex PCR. The sample consists of more than 45,000 clones, approximately 83% of them appearing once. The source material was blood. The receptor was isolated from a person aged 18 to 75 in good health.

The CDR3 here is CASSGLAGGTDTQYF. DNA of the CDR3: TGTGCCAGTAGTGGACTAGCGGGGGGCACAGATACGCAGTATTTT. This rearrangement joins TRBV19 to TRBJ2-3; the match to TRBD2 covers 13 bases. The CDR3 covers 15 residues. Germline lookup yields CDR1 LNHDA and CDR2 SQIVND (reference sequence). The ends lost 5 bases at V and 1 base at J; junction bases unmatched: 0.